This TCR beta chain was profiled in a study of OX40 agonist ivuxolimab in advanced cancers. For the wider study: The costimulatory receptor OX40 (CD134) was targeted by ivuxolimab, a fully human IgG2 agonistic monoclonal antibody. Peripheral TCRbeta sequencing was intended to test whether TCR sequence diversity was altered and clonal T-cell expansion was caused by ivuxolimab. Intravenous ivuxolimab was administered to patients every 2 weeks at six dose levels: 0.01, 0.1, 0.3, 1.5, 3 and 10 mg/kg. The monotherapy dose-escalation portion (N of about 50 patients) of the phase I ivuxolimab trial is reported in the paper. The dose-escalation cohort was over 70% male with a mean age of approximately 60 years, ranging from roughly 20 to 80. Prior anti-PD-1, anti-PD-L1 or anti-CTLA-4 therapy was permitted, and about 40% of dose-escalation patients had received checkpoint inhibitors. Of the approximately 54 dose-escalation patients, hepatocellular carcinoma was present in roughly 19, melanoma in approximately 15, renal cell carcinoma in 9 and head and neck cancer in 9. Three dose-escalation patients achieved partial responses, one with hepatocellular carcinoma and two with cutaneous melanoma. Study-level results and caveats: At doses from 0.1 to 3.0 mg/kg, clonal expansion was seen in both CD4+ and CD8+ blood T cells between baseline and week 6. After ivuxolimab, CD8+ T cells had more expanded clones than CD4+ T cells on average. In the 0.1-3.0 mg/kg groups, partial responders were among the patients with the lowest normalized peripheral clonal expansion, particularly in CD8+ T cells. The antigen specificity of the peripheral T cells that underwent clonal expansion was not determined. Low levels of normalized T-cell clonal expansion were also seen in some patients who did not respond.

The trial excluded patients who had a history of autoimmune disease or were on systemic immunosuppression. Peripheral blood for TCR sequencing was collected from all dose cohorts at baseline, on cycle 4 day 1, and on cycle 7 day 1. The samples were drawn from a first-in-human, open-label, multicenter phase I dose-escalation trial of ivuxolimab. Adults with locally advanced or metastatic melanoma, renal cell carcinoma, hepatocellular carcinoma or head and neck squamous cell carcinoma were enrolled in the trial. CD4+ and CD8+ T cells were sorted separately from peripheral blood before TCR sequencing. Of note for this clone: The antigen it recognizes is unknown. No quality values exist for individual bases; no much larger clone is one base distant.

Genomic DNA was extracted from sorted cells for sequencing of the TCRbeta CDR3 region. The immunoSEQ Assay was used for sequencing of TCRbeta CDR3 regions. As stored in TCRdb, this immuneACCESS dataset retains in-frame rearrangements with V and J assigned. A fraction of the clones does not appear; measured against another copy, unresolved V genes explain less than half of the discrepancy, and the remainder lacks a known reason. This sample gives tens of thousands of clones in total; 80% of them show up just once. The ten biggest clones cover 1% to 1.5% of the sample. The germline ends are 14 bases apart after V is trimmed by 2 bases and J by 7 bases. Spanning cysteine to phenylalanine, the CDR3 consists of 14 amino acids. CDR3 DNA is the only sequence kept; it has 42 bases, read in frame from the first base. The germline V gene sets CDR1 to ENHRY and CDR2 to SYGVKD.

This TCR was recovered from an adult with an advanced solid tumor such as melanoma, head and neck, liver or kidney cancer. The sample in question was CD4+ or CD8+ T cells sorted from blood, obtained in a trial of the OX40 agonist ivuxolimab. The chain links TRBV10-3 with TRBJ1-2; D gene: possibly TRBD1, on 5 matching bases. The CDR3 reads as follows: CAISEAAERGGYTF. At the DNA level, the sequence is TGTGCCATCAGTGAGGCGGCCGAGAGGGGTGGCTACACCTTC.